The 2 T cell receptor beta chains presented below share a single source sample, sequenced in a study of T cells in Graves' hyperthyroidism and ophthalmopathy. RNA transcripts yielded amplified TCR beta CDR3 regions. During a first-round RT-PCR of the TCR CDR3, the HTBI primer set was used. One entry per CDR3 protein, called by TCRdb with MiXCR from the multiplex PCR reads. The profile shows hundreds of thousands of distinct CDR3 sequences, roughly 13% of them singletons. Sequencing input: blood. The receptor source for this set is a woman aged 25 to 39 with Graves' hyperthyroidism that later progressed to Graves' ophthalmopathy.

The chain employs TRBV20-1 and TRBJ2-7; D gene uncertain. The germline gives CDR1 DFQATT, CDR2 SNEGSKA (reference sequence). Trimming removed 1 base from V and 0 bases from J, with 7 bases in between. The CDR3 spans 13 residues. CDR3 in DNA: TGCAGTGCTAGAGGAGATTTCTCCTACGAGCAGTACTTC. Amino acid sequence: CSARGDFSYEQYF.

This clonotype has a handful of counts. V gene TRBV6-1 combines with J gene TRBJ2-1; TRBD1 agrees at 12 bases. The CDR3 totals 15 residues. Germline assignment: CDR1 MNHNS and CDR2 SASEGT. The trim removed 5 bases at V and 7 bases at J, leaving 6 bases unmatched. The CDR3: CASSSGQGARNEQFF. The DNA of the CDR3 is TGTGCCAGCAGTTCGGGACAGGGGGCGCGGAATGAGCAGTTCTTC.